This is a list of T cell receptor beta chains from one sample in a study of T cell clones after liver transplantation. Generated by immunoSEQ multiplex PCR, the TCRdb table keeps only in-frame clones and is missing some. There are 75,000 to 95,000 clones in the sample; less than 90% occur only once, and 2.1% lies in the top ten. The specimen was CD4+ T cells from blood, collected 48 months after liver transplant. Every receptor here comes from a human patient who received a liver transplant. The T cells may come from the graft donor. The CDR3 runs from the conserved cysteine through the conserved F or W. Fields, in order: clone size, D gene, V gene, J gene, CDR3 DNA, CDR3 protein. A D gene is named only where the DNA matches it firmly. Clone sizes are given selectively: once, few, many, or a class where the clone is expanded.

>.|TRBD2|TRBV11-2|TRBJ2-2
TGTGCCAGCAGCTTTCTAGCGGGGGCCCGTCCGCGGGAGCTGTTTTTT
CASSFLAGARPRELFF
>.|.|TRBV5-4|TRBJ2-5
TGTGCCAGCAGCTTGTATACGAGGGAAGAGACCCAGTACTTC
CASSLYTREETQYF
>.|TRBD2|TRBV10-3|TRBJ2-7
TGTGCCATCAGGGGGACTAGCGGCTTCTACGAGCAGTACTTC
CAIRGTSGFYEQYF
>.|TRBD1|TRBV28|TRBJ2-1
TGTGCCAGCAGCTACTCGAGGGACAGGGGCTACAATGAGCAGTTCTTC
CASSYSRDRGYNEQFF
>.|.|TRBV5-1|TRBJ2-5
TGCGCCAGCAGGCCCGGGACGGCACTTACACAAGAGACCCAGTACTTC
CASRPGTALTQETQYF
>.|TRBD2|TRBV19|TRBJ2-1
TGTGCCAGTAGATACTCCTCTAGCGGATCCTACAATGAGCAGTTCTTC
CASRYSSSGSYNEQFF
>.|TRBD2|TRBV7-2|TRBJ2-5
TGTGCCAGCAGCTTCGCGGGGGTGGTTGAGACCCAGTACTTC
CASSFAGVVETQYF
>.|.|TRBV7-6|TRBJ2-7
TGTGCCAGCAGCTTAGCGGTGTCTCCGGGGGAGCAGTACTTC
CASSLAVSPGEQYF
>.|.|TRBV6-1|TRBJ1-2
TGTGCCAGCGGGAAGCCGGGCGACAGACAGCTCGACTACACCTTC
CASGKPGDRQLDYTF
>.|TRBD2|TRBV15|TRBJ2-5
TGTGCCACCAGCCCCTCTTCAGGAGCGGGGGTCGAGACCCAGTACTTC
CATSPSSGAGVETQYF
>.|TRBD1|TRBV6-5|TRBJ1-2
TGTGCCAGCAAACCGACAGGGGAGGGTGGCTACACCTTC
CASKPTGEGGYTF
>.|.|TRBV5-1|TRBJ1-1
TGCGCCAGCAGCTTGCTAGGGTACACTGAAGCTTTCTTT
CASSLLGYTEAFF
>.|.|TRBV11-2|TRBJ2-6
TGTGCCAGCAGCTTAGGTGTGGGGGGCGTTTCTGGGGCCAACGTCCTGACTTTC
CASSLGVGGVSGANVLTF
>.|TRBD2|TRBV28|TRBJ2-7
TGTGCCAGCAACAAAAAGGGACTAGCGGGAGCTTTCGAGCAGTACTTC
CASNKKGLAGAFEQYF
>.|.|TRBV18|TRBJ2-5
TGTGCCAGCTCACCAGGGATAGGCGAGACCCAGTACTTC
CASSPGIGETQYF
>.|.|TRBV25-1|TRBJ2-1
TGTGCCAGCAGCTCGTTCGGGGGAGTAAATGAGCAGTTCTTC
CASSSFGGVNEQFF
>.|.|TRBV5-1|TRBJ2-1
TGCGCCAGCAGCTTGGTAGCGGAATACAATGAGCAGTTCTTC
CASSLVAEYNEQFF
>many|.|TRBV7-3|TRBJ2-6
TGTGCCAGCAGCCCGGGACACTCTGGGGCCAACGTCCTGACTTTC
CASSPGHSGANVLTF
>once|.|TRBV2|TRBJ2-7
TGTGCCAGCAGTGGGTCCAGTAAATCCTACGAGCAGTACTTC
CASSGSSKSYEQYF
>.|.|TRBV7-8|TRBJ2-7
TGTGCCAGCAGCCGCGGACTGGACTCCTACGAGCAGTACTTC
CASSRGLDSYEQYF
>.|.|TRBV28|TRBJ1-2
TGTGCCAGCAGTTTAACCAACAGGGACGGCTACACCTTC
CASSLTNRDGYTF
>.|.|TRBV11-1|TRBJ2-6
TGTGCCAGCAGCTTAGGGGTCTCTGGGGCCAACGTCCTGACTTTC
CASSLGVSGANVLTF
>.|.|TRBV20-1|TRBJ2-5
TGCAGTACGGATGGCCGGGAGACCCAGTACTTC
CSTDGRETQYF
>.|TRBD2|TRBV19|TRBJ2-1
TGTGTACCCCTAGCGGGGGGCCACGGTAATGAGCAGTTCTTC
CVPLAGGHGNEQFF
>.|TRBD2|TRBV7-2|TRBJ2-3
TGTGCCAGCAGCCCTCTAGCGGGGGGGCAAACAGATACGCAGTATTTT
CASSPLAGGQTDTQYF
>.|.|TRBV4-3|TRBJ1-2
TGCGCCAGCAGCCAAGATAATTCTCTACTCTCTACCTCGTATGGCTACACCTTC
CASSQDNSLLSTSYGYTF
>once|TRBD1|TRBV9|TRBJ1-5
TGTGCCAGCAGCCGGACAGGACAGGGCCTCAATCAGCCCCAGCATTTT
CASSRTGQGLNQPQHF
>.|TRBD2|TRBV7-9|TRBJ2-7
TGTGCCAGCAGCTTAGCGGGGACTAGCGGGGATTGGGAGCAGTACTTC
CASSLAGTSGDWEQYF
>.|TRBD2|TRBV7-9|TRBJ2-3
TGTGCCAGCAGCTTTCTAGCGGGGACAGATACGCAGTATTTT
CASSFLAGTDTQYF
>.|.|TRBV5-4|TRBJ1-5
TGTGCCAGCAGTTCCCAGGGGAGAGGGCCCCAGCATTTT
CASSSQGRGPQHF
>once|.|TRBV15|TRBJ1-5
TGTGCCACCAGCCGCCAAGATCAGCCCCAGCATTTT
CATSRQDQPQHF
>.|.|TRBV7-2|TRBJ1-5
TGTGCCAGCAGCCTACAGGGTTGGGAGAGCAATCAGCCCCAGCATTTT
CASSLQGWESNQPQHF
>.|TRBD2|TRBV4-3|TRBJ2-2
TGCGCCAGCAGCCGGGGCGGGGGGGCTTCGAACACCGGGGAGCTGTTTTTT
CASSRGGGASNTGELFF
>.|TRBD2|TRBV4-1|TRBJ2-2
TGCGCCAGCAGCCAAGGTATAAGGACTAGCCTCGAGAGCCCCACCGGGGAGCTGTTTTTT
CASSQGIRTSLESPTGELFF
>.|TRBD2|TRBV7-9|TRBJ2-2
TGTGCCAGCAGCTTAGGGGGGACTACGAACACCGGGGAGCTGTTTTTT
CASSLGGTTNTGELFF
>.|.|TRBV7-2|TRBJ1-1
TGTGCTTCGCTGGTCGGCAGCCTCATGAACACTGAAGCTTTCTTT
CASLVGSLMNTEAFF
>.|.|TRBV4-3|TRBJ1-1
TGCGCCAGCAGCCCGGCGGACAGCAGAAGGACTGAAGCTTTCTTT
CASSPADSRRTEAFF
>once|.|TRBV1|TRBJ2-3
TGCACCAGCAGCCAAGAAGGAGGAGGGGGTGCGGTGTCTACGAATACGCAGTATTTT
CTSSQEGGGGAVSTNTQYF
>.|.|TRBV27|TRBJ1-5
TGTGCCAGCAGCCGAGTCGACGGCAATCAGCCCCAGCATTTT
CASSRVDGNQPQHF
>.|.|TRBV9|TRBJ2-1
TGTGCCAGCAGCGTAGTGGCTTCCGGGGAAGGTGAGCAGTTCTTC
CASSVVASGEGEQFF
>.|.|TRBV19|TRBJ1-2
TGTGCCAGTAGTGTTCAACGGGGGGGCGAATCGGATGGCTACACCTTC
CASSVQRGGESDGYTF
>.|.|TRBV18|TRBJ2-3
TGTGCCAGCTCACCAGGGCTTGGCCCTACAGATACGCAGTATTTT
CASSPGLGPTDTQYF
>.|TRBD1|TRBV7-6|TRBJ2-3
TGTGCCAGCAGCTCCCCGACAGGGACCACAGATACGCAGTATTTT
CASSSPTGTTDTQYF
>.|.|TRBV6-6|TRBJ1-1
TGTGCCAGCAGTCCCCCCGGGCCCGTGAACACTGAAGCTTTCTTT
CASSPPGPVNTEAFF
>.|TRBD1|TRBV7-9|TRBJ2-1
TGTGCCAGCAGCTTAGGGACAGGTTTTTACAATGAGCAGTTCTTC
CASSLGTGFYNEQFF
>.|.|TRBV7-2|TRBJ1-6
TGTGCCAGCAGCTTAGTATCCGGAAATAATTCACCCCTCCACTTT
CASSLVSGNNSPLHF
>.|.|TRBV7-7|TRBJ2-3
TGTGCTAGCAGCAATGGCGGCAGCACAGATACGCAGTATTTT
CASSNGGSTDTQYF
>.|.|TRBV5-1|TRBJ2-7
TGCGCCAGCAGCTTGGTTCAGGGATACGAGCAGTACTTC
CASSLVQGYEQYF
>.|.|TRBV7-2|TRBJ2-3
TGTGCCAGCCGAGGGGGGGAAGATACGCAGTATTTT
CASRGGEDTQYF